This entry lists 32 T cell receptor beta chains sequenced from one sample in a study of CD8+ T cells in alopecia areata. Treatment here: oral pan-JAK inhibitor, 5-10 mg twice daily. RNA extraction was followed by reverse transcription into cDNA, which acted as the sequencing template. Assay used: immunoSEQ multiplex PCR; TCRdb lists only in-frame clones, some missing. The table has some 99,000 clones, around 55% seen once. The material sequenced was CD8+ T cells sorted from blood, taken at week 4, from a patient treated with tofacitinib. Receptors were obtained from a human donor with alopecia areata.

The chain carries TRBV28 and TRBJ2-4, with 11 positions matching TRBD1. Germline V gives CDR1 MDHEN, CDR2 SYDVKM. This CDR3 is 16 amino acids long. V shed 5 bases and J 7 bases; nucleotides not matched to a gene: 10. CDR3 region: CASSGTGQGDGNIQYF. CDR3 sequence (DNA): TGTGCCAGCAGTGGGACGGGACAGGGGGACGGGAACATTCAGTACTTC.

This clone showed up many times. The chain is built from TRBV7-9 and TRBJ1-5; a possible D gene is TRBD1 (6 bases). Trimming left V 3 bases short and J 3 bases short, with 15 bases between. Germline V gene data show CDR1 as SEHNR and CDR2 as FQNEAQ (reference sequence). The CDR3 runs 16 residues. CDR3 DNA: TGTGCCAGCAGCTTGGGGTCACAGGGAGCCAATCAGCCCCAGCATTTT. Translated: CASSLGSQGANQPQHF.

This clone was detected a few times. The chain is built from TRBV7-9 and TRBJ2-5; TRBD2 agrees at 10 bases. This CDR3 comprises 16 residues. V shed 5 bases and J 5 bases; nucleotides not matched to a gene: 11. Germline V gives CDR1 SEHNR, CDR2 FQNEAQ (reference sequence). CDR3: CASSLRLAGASETQYF. DNA of the CDR3: TGTGCCAGCAGCCTGCGCCTAGCGGGGGCGAGTGAGACCCAGTACTTC.

V and J are TRBV4-2 and TRBJ1-1; D may be TRBD1 (5 bases). This CDR3 has 16 residues. V lost 1 base to trimming and J lost 2 bases, with 14 bases between them. Germline assignment: CDR1 LGHNA and CDR2 YNFKEQ. This chain's CDR3 is CASSQVQGALNTEAFF. The CDR3 bases are TGTGCCAGCAGCCAAGTTCAAGGGGCACTTAACACTGAAGCTTTCTTT.

The V call is TRBV4-1, the J call TRBJ1-2; no clear D gene. Germline V CDR1 and CDR2: MGHRA, YSYEKL. The V end was cut by 3 bases, the J end by 4 bases, with 9 bases between. The CDR3 consists of 13 residues. The DNA of the CDR3 is TGCGCCAGCAGCCAGTTAACAGCCTATGGCTACACCTTC. Translation: CASSQLTAYGYTF.

The chain uses TRBV2 and TRBJ2-5; no reliable D call. Germline values: CDR1 SNHLY, CDR2 FYNNEI. The CDR3 extends over 13 amino acids. V shed 7 bases and J shed 1 base, with 10 bases lying between them. The CDR3 is CASIRQTQETQYF. CDR3 sequence (DNA): TGTGCCAGCATTCGACAAACCCAAGAGACCCAGTACTTC. The variable domain in full, with the rest retrieved from reference TRBV2 and TRBJ2-5, is EPEVTQTPSHQVTQMGQEVILRCVPISNHLYFYWYRQILGQKVEFLVSFYNNEISEKSEIFDDQFSVERPDGSNFTLKIRSTKLEDSAMYFCASIRQTQETQYFGPGTRLLVL.

The chain joins TRBV29-1 to TRBJ2-7, with TRBD2 matching 12 bases. Germline loops: CDR1 SQVTM, CDR2 ANQGSEA. There are 12 residues in the CDR3. V was pared by 6 bases and J by 6 bases, with 3 bases of the junction left unmatched. The CDR3 reads CSVGLAGIEQYF. The CDR3, as DNA: TGCAGCGTAGGACTAGCGGGGATCGAGCAGTACTTC.

V gene TRBV20-1 combines with J gene TRBJ2-3; TRBD2 is a possible D gene (5 bases). Germline V CDR1 and CDR2: DFQATT, SNEGSKA (reference sequence). V was trimmed by 6 bases and J by 5 bases, leaving 9 bases between them. The CDR3 spans 11 residues. The CDR3 DNA is TGCAGTGCCTGGGAGTTAGATACGCAGTATTTT. This codes for CSAWELDTQYF.

The chain combines TRBV4-3 with TRBJ1-2, with 7 positions matching TRBD1. The CDR3 covers 17 residues. Germline trimming cut 1 base from V and 0 bases from J; bases unmatched to any gene: 8. Germline V gene lookup returns CDR1 LGHNA and CDR2 YSLEER. The CDR3 DNA follows: TGCGCCAGCAGCCAAGCGATATCCGGGACAGCTAACTATGGCTACACCTTC. Amino acid sequence: CASSQAISGTANYGYTF.

The chain carries TRBV5-1 and TRBJ2-7, with 9 bases identical to TRBD1. The germline gives CDR1 SGHRS, CDR2 YFSETQ. V trimming: 4 bases; J trimming: 2 bases; junction bases outside the gene matches: 7. The CDR3 is made up of 15 amino acids. The DNA for the CDR3 is TGCGCCAGCAGCATCCGGGACAGGGTCCCCTACGAGCAGTACTTC. Amino acids: CASSIRDRVPYEQYF.

This chain links TRBV11-2 with TRBJ2-3; D gene unclear. The CDR3 sequence is 15 residues long. The V end was cut by 0 bases, the J end by 2 bases, with 9 bases between. From germline, CDR1 is SGHAT and CDR2 FQNNGV. The CDR3 region is CASSLDRRYTDTQYF. CDR3 DNA sequence: TGTGCCAGCAGCTTAGACAGGCGATACACAGATACGCAGTATTTT.

The chain carries TRBV5-1 and TRBJ2-2; TRBD2 is a possible D gene (5 bases). The CDR3 is 18 residues long. CDR1 SGHRS and CDR2 YFSETQ come from the germline V gene. Trimming cost V 0 bases and J 2 bases, with 17 bases left between them. The CDR3 DNA is TGCGCCAGCAGCTTGGTTAAAGTCAGCGGCGCTAACACCGGGGAGCTGTTTTTT. This encodes CASSLVKVSGANTGELFF.

The V gene is TRBV7-9, the J gene TRBJ1-2; a possible D gene is TRBD1 (6 bases). Germline CDR1 SEHNR, CDR2 FQNEAQ (reference sequence). The CDR3 loop spans 14 amino acids. The germline V and J ends were trimmed by 5 bases and 6 bases, with 16 bases remaining between them. In nucleotides, the CDR3 is TGTGCCAGCAGCCTATTGGGGCAGGGGAATGGCTACACCTTC. Amino acid sequence: CASSLLGQGNGYTF.

Only a few counts were recorded for this clone. This sequence joins TRBV4-1 and TRBJ2-7; TRBD2 agrees at 13 bases. Per germline, CDR1 MGHRA and CDR2 YSYEKL. The V segment lost 1 base and the J segment 5 bases; nucleotides outside the gene matches: 5. The CDR3 runs to 16 residues. The CDR3 loop is CASSQVPGLAGDEQYF. In nucleotides, the CDR3 is TGCGCCAGCAGCCAAGTACCCGGACTAGCGGGAGACGAGCAGTACTTC.

The CDR3 DNA reads as TGTGCCTGGAGTCCTCCCTACAATGAGCAGTTCTTC. Residues: CAWSPPYNEQFF. The J gene is TRBJ2-1, the V gene TRBV30, with no clear D. The CDR3 runs 12 residues. Trimming cost V 2 bases and J 2 bases, with 4 bases left between them. The V gene's germline CDR1 is GTSNPN and CDR2 SVGIG (reference sequence).

A remark on this clone: A read error may produce the germline difference seen at one junction end. The chain employs TRBV2 and TRBJ2-7; TRBD2 aligns across 8 bases. CDR3 length: 15 residues. CDR1 is SNHLY and CDR2 is FYNNEI in the germline V gene. The CDR3 region is CASSLASGSTYEQYF. The CDR3 DNA reads as TGCGCCAGCAGCCTAGCTAGCGGGTCGACCTACGAGCAGTACTTC. Filled out from reference TRBV2 and TRBJ2-7, the complete variable domain reads EPEVTQTPSHQVTQMGQEVILRCVPISNHLYFYWYRQILGQKVEFLVSFYNNEISEKSEIFDDQFSVERPDGSNFTLKIRSTKLEDSAMYFCASSLASGSTYEQYFGPGTRLTVT.

The chain employs TRBV27 and TRBJ1-2; no clear D gene. V shed 8 bases and J shed 0 bases, with 7 bases lying between them. Germline V gene data show CDR1 as MNHEY and CDR2 as SMNVEV (reference sequence). The CDR3 extends over 12 amino acids. The CDR3 spells CASLDSNYGYTF. CDR3 nucleotides: TGTGCCAGCCTTGACTCTAACTATGGCTACACCTTC.

This chain joins TRBV5-4 and TRBJ2-1; the match to TRBD2 covers 8 bases. Germline CDR1 is SGHNT and CDR2 is YYREEE (reference sequence). V lost 4 bases, J lost 13 bases, and 10 bases stayed unmatched. The CDR3 length is 13 residues. The CDR3 region is CASSDREGFVQFF. The CDR3 DNA is TGTGCCAGCAGCGACCGGGAGGGATTTGTCCAGTTCTTC.

This clone appeared a few times. V usage is TRBV29-1 and J usage is TRBJ2-7, with D perhaps being TRBD1 or TRBD2 (5 bases each). Between the trimmed V and J ends, which lost 4 bases and 2 bases, there was a span of 18 bases. The CDR3 extends over 15 amino acids. Germline CDR1 SQVTM, CDR2 ANQGSEA. In DNA, the CDR3 is TGCAGCGTTGCCGGGACCGACGAGAACCCCTACGAGCAGTACTTC. Translated, it gives CSVAGTDENPYEQYF.

The table lists this clone with a few counts. The V gene is TRBV7-8, the J gene TRBJ1-2, with 8 bases aligning to TRBD1. J was trimmed by 3 bases and V by 2 bases; bases with no gene match: 8. Germline CDR1 SGHVS, CDR2 FQNEAQ. This CDR3 has 16 residues. The CDR3, as DNA: TGTGCCAGCAGCTTATCCGGACAGGGCACTGACTATGGCTACACCTTC. Translation: CASSLSGQGTDYGYTF.

CDR3 region: CASRESGTARETQYF. The CDR3, as DNA: TGTGCCAGCAGGGAGTCCGGGACAGCGAGGGAGACCCAGTACTTC. The rearrangement links TRBV7-9 to TRBJ2-5; 7 bases are a match to TRBD1. Germline loops: CDR1 SEHNR, CDR2 FQNEAQ (reference sequence). The CDR3 is made up of 15 amino acids. The V gene end was trimmed by 6 bases and the J gene end by 5 bases; junction bases not matched to a gene: 12.

The rearrangement links TRBV4-2 to TRBJ2-2; the D is unclear. Germline values: CDR1 LGHNA, CDR2 YNFKEQ. Trimming cost V 2 bases and J 3 bases, with 7 bases left between them. CDR3 length: 14 amino acids. For the CDR3, the DNA is TGTGCCAGCAGCCAAACGACATACACCGGGGAGCTGTTTTTT. This gives the protein CASSQTTYTGELFF.

The genes are TRBV5-1 and TRBJ2-1; no definite D call. V was pared by 4 bases and J by 3 bases, with 14 bases between. The V gene's germline CDR1 is SGHRS and CDR2 YFSETQ. The CDR3 is 15 amino acids. The CDR3: CASSTGPEIYNEQFF. The CDR3 DNA reads as TGCGCCAGCAGCACCGGTCCAGAGATCTACAATGAGCAGTTCTTC.

This CDR3 is CASSPPDRGPMYQETQYF. CDR3 nucleotides: TGTGCCAGCTCACCACCTGACAGGGGACCTATGTACCAAGAGACCCAGTACTTC. J is TRBJ2-5 and V is TRBV18; 8 nucleotides agree with TRBD1. With V trimmed by 0 bases and J by 0 bases, 9 bases remained unmatched. Germline assignment: CDR1 KGHSH and CDR2 LQKENI. The CDR3 has 18 amino acids.

The rearrangement uses TRBV2 and TRBJ1-4; tentatively, D is TRBD1 (5 bases). The CDR3 contains 15 residues. The germline V gene has CDR1 SNHLY and CDR2 FYNNEI. The V end lost 10 bases, the J end lost 7 bases, and 22 bases lay between the germline ends. The CDR3 nucleotides read TGTGCCACCCTGGGGGAGCAGGCGTTGAGTGAAAAACTGTTTTTT. Protein: CATLGEQALSEKLFF.

The chain uses TRBV2 and TRBJ2-7, with D unclear. Germline values: CDR1 SNHLY, CDR2 FYNNEI. The CDR3 length is 11 residues. The V and J ends lost 6 bases and 2 bases respectively, with 5 bases between them. CDR3 nucleotides: TGTGCCAGCAGCTTGGCCTACGAGCAGTACTTC. Encoded protein: CASSLAYEQYF.

The chain carries TRBV4-1 and TRBJ2-3; D is uncertain. The germline V and J ends were trimmed by 6 bases and 0 bases, with 16 bases remaining between them. Per germline, CDR1 MGHRA and CDR2 YSYEKL. The CDR3 spans 16 residues. The chain's CDR3 is CASSPRGAASTDTQYF. For the CDR3, the DNA is TGCGCCAGCAGTCCCCGAGGAGCAGCTAGCACAGATACGCAGTATTTT.

This rearrangement joins TRBV7-9 to TRBJ2-4; tentative D call: TRBD1 (6 bases). The V end lost 5 bases, the J end lost 10 bases, and 12 bases lay between the germline ends. Germline V gives CDR1 SEHNR, CDR2 FQNEAQ (reference sequence). The CDR3 spans 12 residues. The CDR3 loop reads CASSGPQGIQYF. CDR3 sequence (DNA): TGTGCCAGCAGCGGGCCGCAGGGGATTCAGTACTTC.

This clone was recorded a few times. The chain links TRBV6-5 to TRBJ1-2, with TRBD1 identical over 9 bases. CDR1 is MNHEY, CDR2 SVGAGI, per germline. The CDR3 is 15 residues long. The ends lost 4 bases at V and 6 bases at J; junction bases unmatched: 9. CDR3 DNA: TGTGCCAGCAGTTCCTCCGGGACAGGGTCTGATGGCTACACCTTC. It specifies CASSSSGTGSDGYTF.

The chain is built from TRBV6-5 and TRBJ2-7; weak D call: TRBD1 (5 bases). The length of the CDR3 is 14 residues. Germline V CDR1 and CDR2: MNHEY, SVGAGI. V dropped 4 bases and J dropped 2 bases, with 12 bases sitting between them. CDR3 nucleotide sequence: TGTGCCAGCAGTTCCACTGACAGAACCTACGAGCAGTACTTC. Amino acids: CASSSTDRTYEQYF.

This clone was seen more than once but under ten times. This chain links TRBV7-3 with TRBJ1-1; possible D gene TRBD1, 6 bases. The germline gives CDR1 SGHTA, CDR2 FQGTGA. Trimming took off 3 bases at V and 5 bases at J, with 10 bases between the two ends. The CDR3 spans 13 residues. The CDR3 DNA is TGTGCCAGCAGCTTTCAAGGGGGAACTGAAGCTTTCTTT. The encoded protein is CASSFQGGTEAFF.

V gene TRBV27 combines with J gene TRBJ2-2; D is ambiguous. Germline CDR1 reads MNHEY; CDR2 reads SMNVEV (reference sequence). The length of the CDR3 is 11 residues. The germline V and J ends were trimmed by 8 bases and 4 bases, with 5 bases remaining between them. CDR3 residues: CASGSTGELFF. The DNA of the CDR3 is TGTGCCAGCGGTTCCACCGGGGAGCTGTTTTTT.